These 19 T cell receptor beta chains were all obtained from the same sample, sequenced in a study of T cell changes during pregnancy in multiple sclerosis. The table came from immunoSEQ multiplex PCR; TCRdb's copy has only in-frame clones and leaves some out. The data show under 90,000 clones, about 93% seen once. Source: peripheral blood, taken in the second trimester of pregnancy. These receptors were obtained from a female donor in good health, enrolled as a control in a pregnancy study.

This rearrangement joins TRBV30 to TRBJ1-4, with 7 bases that match TRBD1. The CDR3 has 17 residues. The junction had 12 bases not matched to a gene; V was cut back by 2 bases and J by 3 bases. Germline CDR1 is GTSNPN and CDR2 is SVGIG (reference sequence). The CDR3 sequence is CAWSRTQGFPANEKLFF. Here the CDR3 DNA reads TGTGCCTGGAGTAGGACACAGGGGTTTCCAGCTAATGAAAAACTGTTTTTT.

This clone was found once. The chain joins TRBV25-1 to TRBJ2-1, with D tentatively TRBD2 (7 bases). V lost 6 bases, J lost 8 bases, and 14 bases lay in between. The V gene's germline CDR1 is MGHDK and CDR2 SYGVNS. The CDR3 consists of 13 residues. CDR3 residues: CASRISGGDEQFF. Written as DNA, the CDR3 is TGTGCCAGCAGGATCTCGGGGGGCGATGAGCAGTTCTTC.

This clone was detected once. The chain uses TRBV29-1 and TRBJ1-1; 8 bases are shared with TRBD1. The J segment lost 7 bases and the V segment lost 6 bases, leaving 13 bases of the junction unmatched. Germline V gene data show CDR1 as SQVTM and CDR2 as ANQGSEA. The CDR3 sequence is 14 residues long. The CDR3 region is CSVTPGGADIEAFF. The CDR3 coding sequence is TGCAGCGTCACCCCAGGGGGCGCCGATATTGAAGCTTTCTTT.

The chain combines TRBV28 with TRBJ1-4; 7 bases match TRBD1. The germline CDR1 and CDR2 sequences are MDHEN and SYDVKM. The J segment lost 5 bases and the V segment lost 5 bases, leaving 5 bases of the junction unmatched. The CDR3 contains 14 residues. The DNA for the CDR3 is TGTGCCAGCAGTCCAGGGGGTGAGAATGAAAAACTGTTTTTT. Translating gives CASSPGGENEKLFF.

This sequence joins TRBV19 and TRBJ1-5; D gene ambiguous. CDR3 length: 12 residues. Trimming shortened V by 7 bases and J by 5 bases, and 9 bases separated the two germline ends. Germline CDR1 is LNHDA and CDR2 is SQIVND (reference sequence). CDR3 protein: CASKGVDQPQHF. The CDR3, as DNA: TGTGCCAGTAAGGGAGTGGATCAGCCCCAGCATTTT. Full variable domain (missing parts from reference TRBV19 and TRBJ1-5): DGGITQSPKYLFRKEGQNVTLSCEQNLNHDAMYWYRQDPGQGLRLIYYSQIVNDFQKGDIAEGYSVSREKKESFPLTVTSAQKNPTAFYLCASKGVDQPQHFGDGTRLSIL.

The chain has TRBV10-3 and TRBJ2-7, with D perhaps TRBD1 (6 bases). V was shortened by 10 bases and J by 0 bases, with 13 bases between the two germline ends. Germline CDR1 is ENHRY and CDR2 is SYGVKD. This CDR3 has 13 residues. The CDR3 sequence: CATKNRVSYEQYF. The CDR3 DNA reads as TGTGCCACTAAGAACAGGGTCTCCTACGAGCAGTACTTC.

V gene TRBV27 combines with J gene TRBJ2-1; D gene unclear. V was pared by 3 bases and J by 8 bases, with 8 bases between. The CDR3 has 12 amino acids. Germline CDR1 reads MNHEY; CDR2 reads SMNVEV (reference sequence). CDR3 loop: CASSFSFDEQFF. As DNA, the CDR3 is TGTGCCAGCAGTTTCTCTTTCGATGAGCAGTTCTTC.

The rearrangement links TRBV5-1 to TRBJ1-1, with a possible D match to TRBD1 (5 bases). V lost 4 bases to trimming and J lost 0 bases, with 25 bases between them. Germline lookup yields CDR1 SGHRS and CDR2 YFSETQ. This CDR3 has 19 amino acids. CDR3 DNA sequence: TGCGCCAGCAGCCGTAACCTTCTGGGGCAGGGCAAGATGAACACTGAAGCTTTCTTT. Translation: CASSRNLLGQGKMNTEAFF.

V and J are TRBV5-1 and TRBJ2-1, with D possibly matching TRBD2 (5 bases). In germline, CDR1 is SGHRS, CDR2 YFSETQ. The CDR3 runs to 15 residues. V was pared by 0 bases and J by 1 base, with 8 bases between. The CDR3, as DNA: TGCGCCAGCAGCTTGGCGGGATTTTCCTACAATGAGCAGTTCTTC. Translating gives CASSLAGFSYNEQFF.

The genes are TRBV2 and TRBJ2-1; D not resolved. CDR3 size: 13 residues. CDR1 is SNHLY and CDR2 is FYNNEI in the germline V gene. Between the trimmed V and J ends, which lost 10 bases and 6 bases, there was a span of 16 bases. The CDR3 loop reads CATRSTIVNEQFF. The CDR3, as DNA: TGTGCCACCCGGAGTACGATAGTCAATGAGCAGTTCTTC. Full variable domain (missing parts from reference TRBV2 and TRBJ2-1): EPEVTQTPSHQVTQMGQEVILRCVPISNHLYFYWYRQILGQKVEFLVSFYNNEISEKSEIFDDQFSVERPDGSNFTLKIRSTKLEDSAMYFCATRSTIVNEQFFGPGTRLTVL.

The CDR3 region has the DNA TGTGCCAGCAGCCCCGGGACAGCGAACACTGAAGCTTTCTTT. Translated, it gives CASSPGTANTEAFF. The chain combines TRBV11-3 with TRBJ1-1; 7 bases align to TRBD1. Germline V lookup: CDR1 SGHNT, CDR2 YENEEA. This CDR3 has 14 amino acids. With 5 bases clipped from V and 1 base from J, the junction kept 4 bases outside the gene matches.

The chain has TRBV21-1 and TRBJ2-5; the D segment call TRBD2 is taken from the table without a DNA check. TRBV21-1 is a recognized pseudogene. This CDR3 spans 16 amino acids. The chain's CDR3 is CASSRDPSGRQETQYF. The CDR3, as DNA: TGTGCCAGCAGCCGAGATCCTAGCGGGAGACAAGAGACCCAGTACTTC.

The chain has TRBV6-5 and TRBJ2-7; 10 nucleotides agree with TRBD1. The CDR3 totals 14 residues. The trim removed 6 bases at V and 0 bases at J, leaving 2 bases unmatched. CDR1 and CDR2 (germline): MNHEY, SVGAGI. Here the CDR3 reads CASSRTGGSYEQYF. For the CDR3, the DNA is TGTGCCAGCAGCAGGACAGGGGGCTCCTACGAGCAGTACTTC.

The chain joins TRBV5-6 to TRBJ2-7; 8 bases align to TRBD2. The CDR3 is made up of 14 amino acids. V trimming: 2 bases; J trimming: 3 bases; junction bases outside the gene matches: 4. CDR1 SGHDT and CDR2 YYEEEE come from the germline V gene. The CDR3 spells CASSFSGLVYEQYF. CDR3 DNA: TGTGCCAGCAGCTTCTCGGGACTAGTCTACGAGCAGTACTTC.

The chain combines TRBV27 with TRBJ2-5; 9 bases are shared with TRBD2. J gave up 2 bases and V 5 bases, and 3 bases lay outside the gene matches. Germline lookup yields CDR1 MNHEY and CDR2 SMNVEV (reference sequence). This CDR3 comprises 14 residues. The CDR3 DNA reads as TGTGCCAGCAGTGTACTAGCGGGTCAAGAGACCCAGTACTTC. Translating it yields CASSVLAGQETQYF.

V and J are TRBV19 and TRBJ2-5; 15 bases map to TRBD2. The J segment lost 1 base and the V segment lost 7 bases, leaving 10 bases of the junction unmatched. This CDR3 has 18 residues. CDR1 LNHDA and CDR2 SQIVND come from the germline V gene (reference sequence). The CDR3 DNA reads as TGTGCCAGTACTCCCCAATGGACTAGCGGGAGGGCCCAAGAGACCCAGTACTTC. It yields the protein CASTPQWTSGRAQETQYF.

V and J are TRBV10-3 and TRBJ1-2; D gene uncertain. The CDR3 is 15 residues long. In germline, CDR1 is ENHRY, CDR2 SYGVKD. The germline V and J ends were trimmed by 3 bases and 4 bases, with 15 bases remaining between them. DNA of the CDR3: TGTGCCATCAGTGACCCGCGCGAGGGCACCTATGGCTACACCTTC. It specifies CAISDPREGTYGYTF.

The rearrangement joins TRBV4-2 to TRBJ1-5; D gene uncertain. The CDR3 contains 13 residues. Germline V gene sequence: CDR1 LGHNA, CDR2 YNFKEQ. Trimming removed 2 bases from V and 5 bases from J, with 7 bases in between. The CDR3 loop reads CASSQLLDQPQHF. CDR3 DNA sequence: TGTGCCAGCAGCCAACTACTCGATCAGCCCCAGCATTTT.

The rearrangement joins TRBV19 to TRBJ2-1, with D hard to call. This CDR3 contains 14 residues. V was clipped by 7 bases and J by 9 bases, with 19 bases between them. Germline CDR1 is LNHDA and CDR2 is SQIVND (reference sequence). The chain's CDR3 is CASTLEVSPSEQFF. In DNA form, the CDR3 reads TGTGCCAGTACCCTAGAGGTCTCTCCAAGTGAGCAGTTCTTC.